Listed below are T cell receptor beta chains from one sample, sequenced in a study of beta chain features in type 1 diabetes. Repertoires were generated with immunoSEQ multiplex PCR, while TCRdb's copy carries only in-frame clones and drops some. The table lists about 340,000 clones, approximately 13% of them singletons. The sample consisted of naive CD4+ T cells from blood. The receptor set was obtained from a woman aged 18 to 35 with type 1 diabetes. Both conserved end residues are part of each CDR3. A D gene is named only where the DNA matches it firmly. Clone size is given for some rows only: seen once, a few or many times, or a class if the clone is expanded.

V gene	D gene	clone size	J gene	CDR3 protein	CDR3 DNA
TRBV28	TRBD2	.	TRBJ2-7	CASSLVAGSSYEQYF	TGTGCCAGCAGTTTAGTAGCGGGAAGCTCCTACGAGCAGTACTTC
TRBV5-1	.	few	TRBJ1-2	CASSYATGADYGYTF	TGCGCCAGCAGCTACGCGACAGGAGCTGACTATGGCTACACCTTC
TRBV5-1	TRBD2	few	TRBJ2-7	CASSLAGGENYEQYF	TGCGCCAGCAGCTTGGCGGGAGGGGAGAACTACGAGCAGTACTTC
TRBV5-4	TRBD1	few	TRBJ2-5	CASSSKTGVETQYF	TGTGCCAGCAGCAGCAAGACAGGGGTAGAGACCCAGTACTTC
TRBV7-9	.	few	TRBJ2-3	CATMGLLSTDTQYF	TGTGCCACTATGGGACTCCTTAGCACAGATACGCAGTATTTT
TRBV9	TRBD2	.	TRBJ2-1	CASSVGLAGALYNEQFF	TGTGCCAGCAGCGTAGGTCTAGCGGGAGCGCTTTACAATGAGCAGTTCTTC
TRBV7-9	.	.	TRBJ1-1	CASSLDGEAFF	TGTGCCAGCAGCTTAGACGGGGAAGCTTTCTTT
TRBV11-3	TRBD1	once	TRBJ2-5	CASSPGQAETQYF	TGTGCCAGCAGCCCTGGACAGGCAGAGACCCAGTACTTC
TRBV4-3	.	few	TRBJ1-1	CASSQARVTEAFF	TGCGCCAGCAGCCAAGCCAGGGTTACTGAAGCTTTCTTT
TRBV5-1	.	.	TRBJ2-3	CASSWTIQGADTQYF	TGCGCCAGCAGCTGGACAATACAGGGCGCAGATACGCAGTATTTT
TRBV30	.	few	TRBJ1-3	CAWSGGPSGNTIYF	TGTGCCTGGAGTGGTGGGCCCTCTGGAAACACCATATATTTT
TRBV2	TRBD2	few	TRBJ2-2	CASSGVAGNTGELFF	TGTGCCAGCAGTGGGGTAGCGGGTAACACCGGGGAGCTGTTTTTT
TRBV5-1	TRBD2	few	TRBJ2-3	CASSEPLAGVEDTQYF	TGCGCCAGCAGCGAACCACTAGCGGGAGTGGAAGATACGCAGTATTTT
TRBV18	TRBD1	few	TRBJ2-6	CASSPRRIEWTGSSGANVLTF	TGTGCCAGCTCACCAAGGAGAATAGAGTGGACAGGGAGCTCTGGGGCCAACGTCCTGACTTTC
TRBV2	TRBD1	few	TRBJ1-1	CASSQTGFDTEAFF	TGTGCCAGCAGCCAGACAGGGTTTGACACTGAAGCTTTCTTT
TRBV5-4	.	.	TRBJ2-6	CASSLGQWRQGLSGANVLTF	TGTGCCAGCAGCTTGGGTCAGTGGCGGCAGGGGCTTTCTGGGGCCAACGTCCTGACTTTC
TRBV2	TRBD2	few	TRBJ2-7	CASIEASGKYEQYF	TGTGCCAGCATCGAGGCTAGCGGGAAATACGAGCAGTACTTC
TRBV30	TRBD2	.	TRBJ2-7	CAWSVFLAGSYEQYF	TGTGCCTGGAGTGTATTTCTAGCGGGATCCTACGAGCAGTACTTC
TRBV5-1	TRBD1	few	TRBJ2-5	CASSLGQGAGETQYF	TGCGCCAGCAGCTTGGGGCAGGGGGCCGGCGAGACCCAGTACTTC
TRBV6-6	.	.	TRBJ2-4	CASTNRGIQYF	TGTGCCAGCACCAACCGGGGCATTCAGTACTTC
TRBV6-1	TRBD1	few	TRBJ1-2	CASSDQGAWCYTF	TGTGCCAGCAGTGACCAGGGGGCTTGGTGCTACACCTTC
TRBV4-1	.	.	TRBJ2-3	CASSQADTTFRDTQYF	TGCGCCAGCAGCCAAGCGGACACCACCTTTAGGGATACGCAGTATTTT
TRBV5-4	TRBD1	.	TRBJ2-2	CASSLRGHTGELFF	TGTGCCAGCAGCTTAAGGGGGCACACCGGGGAGCTGTTTTTT
TRBV9	TRBD1	few	TRBJ1-1	CASSVTGANTEAFF	TGTGCCAGCAGCGTCACAGGGGCCAACACTGAAGCTTTCTTT
TRBV18	.	.	TRBJ2-3	CASSPPGGDTQYF	TGTGCCAGCTCACCACCCGGAGGAGATACGCAGTATTTT
TRBV28	.	few	TRBJ1-1	CASSPTNSGMGEAFF	TGTGCCAGCAGTCCAACGAACTCAGGGATGGGGGAAGCTTTCTTT
TRBV29-1	.	.	TRBJ1-3	CSGQDNSGNTIYF	TGCAGCGGGCAGGACAACTCTGGAAACACCATATATTTT
TRBV27	.	few	TRBJ1-1	CASSLLPGYGAFF	TGTGCCAGCAGTTTATTACCAGGGTACGGTGCTTTCTTT
TRBV7-8	.	.	TRBJ1-1	CASSFQGGSTEAFF	TGTGCCAGCAGCTTTCAGGGAGGGAGCACTGAAGCTTTCTTT
TRBV5-1	TRBD1	few	TRBJ1-1	CASSGGGGGEAFF	TGCGCCAGCAGCGGAGGGGGCGGCGGTGAAGCTTTCTTT
TRBV5-1	TRBD1	few	TRBJ2-6	CASSLSTWTGLVSGANVLTF	TGCGCCAGCAGCTTGTCAACTTGGACAGGCCTAGTTTCTGGGGCCAACGTCCTGACTTTC
TRBV6-6	.	few	TRBJ2-5	CASSYVRVQETQYF	TGTGCCAGCAGTTACGTCAGGGTACAAGAGACCCAGTACTTC
TRBV29-1	TRBD2	few	TRBJ2-1	CSVLRGDSYNEQFF	TGCAGCGTCCTTCGGGGGGATTCCTACAATGAGCAGTTCTTC
TRBV2	.	.	TRBJ2-3	CASSREKLTWTDTQYF	TGTGCCAGCAGCCGAGAGAAGTTAACGTGGACAGATACGCAGTATTTT
TRBV5-1	TRBD1	few	TRBJ1-2	CASSLSTGGADGYTF	TGCGCCAGCAGCCTTTCAACAGGGGGCGCGGATGGCTACACCTTC
TRBV7-2	TRBD1	.	TRBJ1-2	CASSNSGQGSVGYTF	TGTGCCAGCAGCAACTCTGGACAGGGTTCGGTCGGCTACACCTTC
TRBV5-6	.	.	TRBJ2-1	CASSPQGRSYNEQFF	TGTGCCAGCAGTCCACAGGGCCGCTCCTACAATGAGCAGTTCTTC
TRBV28	TRBD1	few	TRBJ2-7	CASSQGGTGGHEQYF	TGTGCCAGCAGTCAGGGGGGGACAGGGGGCCACGAGCAGTACTTC
TRBV10-3	.	.	TRBJ2-2	CAISEHEELFF	TGTGCCATCAGTGAACATGAGGAGCTGTTTTTT
TRBV28	.	.	TRBJ2-4	CASSVDMGKNIQYF	TGTGCCAGCAGCGTTGACATGGGCAAAAACATTCAGTACTTC
TRBV5-1	TRBD1	.	TRBJ2-2	CASSLGDRLNTGELFF	TGCGCCAGCAGCTTGGGGGACAGGTTGAACACCGGGGAGCTGTTTTTT